This T cell receptor beta chain is from a study of CD8 T cells in ankylosing spondylitis. Findings and caveats of the study: Disease-linked clones bore a CD8+ phenotype and were relatively rare in peripheral blood.

Comments on this clonotype: Its antigen is not identified. This is likely a read error, given that the CDR3 carries no conserved phenylalanine or tryptophan at its end.

TCRdb reprocessed the 5' RACE reads with MiXCR, giving one entry per CDR3 protein. The sample lists 150,000 to 200,000 distinct CDR3 sequences, around 13% occurring once. The V and J ends lost 2 bases and 8 bases, in that order; junction bases with no gene match: 4. CDR1 DFQATT and CDR2 SNEGSKA come from the germline V gene (reference sequence). The CDR3 has 12 residues. This TCR derives from a female donor with ankylosing spondylitis or in good health (not recorded which). Sequencing used blood, either unsorted or a sorted T cell fraction (not recorded which). This chain uses TRBV20-1 with TRBJ1-2; TRBD1 matches at 8 bases. The CDR3 DNA reads TGCAGTGCTAGAAGACAGGGGTACGGCTACACCTCC. Amino acids: CSARRQGYGYTS.